These 8 T cell receptor beta chains were all obtained from the same sample, sequenced in a study of radiation and T cells in renal cell carcinoma. Profiling relied on immunoSEQ multiplex PCR, and the TCRdb table lists in-frame clones only, not all of them. The table lists fewer than 30,000 clones, 81% of them singletons. Stated time point: blood 2 weeks post-SBRT. Treatment denoted: 15 Gy SBRT to primary tumor, nephrectomy 4 weeks later. This specimen consisted of blood, obtained from a patient whose treatment included radiotherapy and nephrectomy. The source of these receptors is a man aged 55 to 69 with renal cell carcinoma.

V and J are TRBV18 and TRBJ2-7; TRBD1 matches at 8 bases. The CDR3 extends over 15 amino acids. V was pared by 3 bases and J by 6 bases, with 10 bases of the junction left unmatched. CDR1 and CDR2 from the germline V gene are KGHSH and LQKENI. CDR3 in DNA: TGTGCCAGCTCACCCAGACAGGGGAGCTCGGGCGAGCAGTACTTC. This encodes CASSPRQGSSGEQYF.

The V call is TRBV19, the J call TRBJ1-2; 9 bases align to TRBD1. The trim removed 9 bases at V and 0 bases at J, leaving 23 bases unmatched. The CDR3 covers 20 residues. Germline V gene lookup returns CDR1 LNHDA and CDR2 SQIVND (reference sequence). CDR3 bases: TGTGCCAGCCTGGGACAGGGCACTTCCAAGAGCAGTTTTTCTAACTATGGCTACACCTTC. Its translation: CASLGQGTSKSSFSNYGYTF.

The V gene is TRBV5-5, the J gene TRBJ2-6, with 11 bases identical to TRBD2. From germline, CDR1 is SGHKS and CDR2 YYEKEE (reference sequence). V lost 4 bases, J lost 0 bases, and 9 bases stayed unmatched. CDR3 length: 19 residues. CDR3 coding DNA: TGTGCCAGCAGCCTGGAGGGGACTAGCGGTTACTCTGGGGCCAACGTCCTGACTTTC. This codes for CASSLEGTSGYSGANVLTF. The full variable domain, rest sourced from reference TRBV5-5 and TRBJ2-6, is DAGVTQSPTHLIKTRGQQVTLRCSPISGHKSVSWYQQVLGQGPQFIFQYYEKEERGRGNFPDRFSARQFPNYSSELNVNALLLGDSALYLCASSLEGTSGYSGANVLTFGAGSRLTVL.

The genes are TRBV19 and TRBJ1-1; 9 positions match TRBD1. The V and J ends lost 6 bases and 2 bases, in that order; junction bases with no gene match: 16. Germline-derived CDR1 and CDR2 are LNHDA and SQIVND (reference sequence). The CDR3 is made up of 18 amino acids. CDR3 coding DNA: TGTGCCAGTAGGGTACAGGGGGCGCAAGGGTCCATCAACACTGAAGCTTTCTTT. Translated, it gives CASRVQGAQGSINTEAFF.

The J gene is TRBJ2-2, the V gene TRBV2; either TRBD1 or TRBD2 may fit D (6 bases each). There are 16 residues in the CDR3. Between the trimmed V and J ends, which lost 4 bases and 3 bases, there was a span of 15 bases. CDR1 and CDR2 from the germline V gene are SNHLY and FYNNEI. The CDR3 region is CASSGGRGMDTGELFF. The CDR3 coding sequence is TGTGCCAGCAGTGGGGGGCGGGGAATGGACACCGGGGAGCTGTTTTTT.

The chain uses TRBV7-2 and TRBJ2-2; TRBD1 matches 8 bases. This CDR3 has 16 amino acids. The ends lost 3 bases at V and 3 bases at J; junction bases unmatched: 6. Germline V gene data show CDR1 as SGHTA and CDR2 as FQGNSA. The DNA for the CDR3 is TGTGCCAGCAGCTTGGAGCCAGGGGGCTACACCGGGGAGCTGTTTTTT. Translated, it gives CASSLEPGGYTGELFF.

V usage is TRBV12-5 and J usage is TRBJ2-7, with D possibly being TRBD1 or TRBD2 (5 bases each). V lost 0 bases to trimming and J lost 6 bases, with 21 bases between them. The germline CDR1 and CDR2 sequences are LGHNT and FRNRAP. This CDR3 comprises 17 residues. DNA for the CDR3: TGTGCTAGTGGTTTGGTCTTGGGGGAGCAGGGCCCCTTCGAGCAGTACTTC. Protein product: CASGLVLGEQGPFEQYF.

The chain uses TRBV9 and TRBJ1-6; D gene unclear. With 0 bases removed from V and 8 bases from J, the gap between germline ends came to 12 bases. From germline, CDR1 is SGDLS and CDR2 YYNGEE. This CDR3 comprises 15 residues. The DNA of the CDR3 is TGTGCCAGCAGCGTAGAGTCTGAGGTCGATTCACCCCTCCACTTT. Its translation: CASSVESEVDSPLHF.